This T cell receptor (beta chain) was found in a study of response to subunit inactivated influenza vaccine. In TCRdb, the RT-PCR reads were re-called with MiXCR into one record per CDR3 protein. The table records approximately 530,000 distinct CDR3 sequences, around 8% of them present only once. Note on this clonotype: Its specificity is unknown. At one end the junction does not follow the germline gene, possibly because of a read error.

Whole-study findings and limits: Authors proposed each seasonal influenza vaccination draws in few new T cells.

This specimen was PBMCs from blood, taken less than 30 months after vaccination. This clonotype was sampled from a man aged 50 to 75 who received an inactivated influenza vaccine.

The CDR3 protein is CAGSLRQGGTEAFF. The CDR3 nucleotides read TGTGCCGGCAGCCTTAGACAGGGTGGTACTGAAGCTTTCTTT. V is TRBV7-2 and J is TRBJ1-1; TRBD1 agrees at 7 bases. The CDR3 is made up of 14 amino acids. Germline V gene data show CDR1 as SGHTA and CDR2 as FQGNSA.